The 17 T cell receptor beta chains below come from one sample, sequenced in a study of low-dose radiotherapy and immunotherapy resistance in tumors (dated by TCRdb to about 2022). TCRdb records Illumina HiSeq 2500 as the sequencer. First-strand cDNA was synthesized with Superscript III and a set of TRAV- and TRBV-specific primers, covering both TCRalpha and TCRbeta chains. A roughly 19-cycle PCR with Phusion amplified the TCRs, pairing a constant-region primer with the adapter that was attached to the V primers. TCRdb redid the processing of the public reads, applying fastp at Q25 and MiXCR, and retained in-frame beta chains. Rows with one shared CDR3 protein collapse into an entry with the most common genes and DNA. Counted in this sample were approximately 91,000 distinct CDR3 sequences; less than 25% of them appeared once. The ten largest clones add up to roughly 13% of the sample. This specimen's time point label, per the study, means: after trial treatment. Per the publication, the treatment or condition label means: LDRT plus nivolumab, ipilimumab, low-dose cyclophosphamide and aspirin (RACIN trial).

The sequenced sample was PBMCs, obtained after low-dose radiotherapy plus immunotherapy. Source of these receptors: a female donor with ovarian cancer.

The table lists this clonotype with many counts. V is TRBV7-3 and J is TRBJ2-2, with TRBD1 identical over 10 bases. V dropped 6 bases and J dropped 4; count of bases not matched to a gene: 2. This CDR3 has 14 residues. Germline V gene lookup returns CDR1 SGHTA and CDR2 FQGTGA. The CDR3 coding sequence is TGTGCCAGCAGGGGACAGGGGAGCACCGGGGAGCTGTTTTTT. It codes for CASRGQGSTGELFF.

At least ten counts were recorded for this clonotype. CDR3: CASSQTGGRGASNSPLHF. The CDR3 DNA sequence: TGCGCCAGCAGCCAAACCGGAGGGCGGGGTGCTTCTAATTCACCCCTCCACTTT. This chain joins TRBV4-1 and TRBJ1-6, with D uncertain. This CDR3 contains 18 residues. The V gene lost 2 bases and the J gene lost 6 bases, with 20 bases spanning the gap. Germline V CDR1 and CDR2: MGHRA, YSYEKL.

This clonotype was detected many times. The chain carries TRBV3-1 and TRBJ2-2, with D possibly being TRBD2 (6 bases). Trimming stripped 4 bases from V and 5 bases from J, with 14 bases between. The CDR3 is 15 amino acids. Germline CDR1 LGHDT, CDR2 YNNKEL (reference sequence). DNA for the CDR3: TGTGCCAGCAGCCTGGGGGGAGGCATTACCGGGGAGCTGTTTTTT. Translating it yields CASSLGGGITGELFF.

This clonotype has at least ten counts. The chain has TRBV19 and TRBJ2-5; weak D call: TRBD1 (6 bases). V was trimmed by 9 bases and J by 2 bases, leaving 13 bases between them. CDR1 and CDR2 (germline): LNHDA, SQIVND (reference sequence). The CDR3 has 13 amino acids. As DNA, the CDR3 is TGTGCCAGCAGAGAACAGGGTCAAGAGACCCAGTACTTC. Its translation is CASREQGQETQYF.

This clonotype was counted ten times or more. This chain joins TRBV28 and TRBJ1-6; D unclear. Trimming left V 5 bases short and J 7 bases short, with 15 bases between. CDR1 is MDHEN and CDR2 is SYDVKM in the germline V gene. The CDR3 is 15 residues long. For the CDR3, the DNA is TGTGCCAGCAGTCCCACCCGGTCGGCCAATTCACCCCTCCACTTT. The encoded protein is CASSPTRSANSPLHF.

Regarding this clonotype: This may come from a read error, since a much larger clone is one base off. The CDR3 nucleotides read TGTGCCAGCAGTATACAGGCCCTTGAAAACATTCAGTTCTTC. Translated: CASSIQALENIQFF. The gene calls are TRBV12-3 or TRBV12-4 and TRBJ2-1; D might be TRBD1 (5 bases). Deletions cut 5 bases from V and 13 bases from J, with 21 bases between. CDR3 length equals 14 residues.

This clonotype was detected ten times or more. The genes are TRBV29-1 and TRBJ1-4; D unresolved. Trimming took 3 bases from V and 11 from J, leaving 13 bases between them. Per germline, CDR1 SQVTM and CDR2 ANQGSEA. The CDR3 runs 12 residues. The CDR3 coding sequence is TGCAGCGTTGATGAAGTTGCGGGGAAACTGTTTTTT. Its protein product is CSVDEVAGKLFF.

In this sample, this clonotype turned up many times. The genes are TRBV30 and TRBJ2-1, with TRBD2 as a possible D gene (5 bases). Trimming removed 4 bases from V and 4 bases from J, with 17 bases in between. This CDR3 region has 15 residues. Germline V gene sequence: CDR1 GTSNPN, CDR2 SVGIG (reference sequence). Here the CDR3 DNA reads TGTGCCTGGATCCCCTCTACGAGGGTTTACAATGAGCAGTTCTTC. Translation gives CAWIPSTRVYNEQFF.

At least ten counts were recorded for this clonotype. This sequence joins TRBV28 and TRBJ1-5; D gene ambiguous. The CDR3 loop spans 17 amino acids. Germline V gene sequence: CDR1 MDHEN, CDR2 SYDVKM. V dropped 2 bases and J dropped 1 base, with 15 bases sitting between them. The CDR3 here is CASSLMRGPSSNQPQHF. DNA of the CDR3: TGTGCCAGCAGTTTAATGAGAGGGCCGTCAAGCAATCAGCCCCAGCATTTT.

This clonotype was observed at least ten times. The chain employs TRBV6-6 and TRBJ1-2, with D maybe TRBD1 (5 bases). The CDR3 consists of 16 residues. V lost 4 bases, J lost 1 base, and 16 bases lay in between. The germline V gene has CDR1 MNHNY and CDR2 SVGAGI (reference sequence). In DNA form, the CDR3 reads TGTGCCAGCAGTTCGACGGGGGGGACCGTTAACTATGGCTACACCTTC. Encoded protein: CASSSTGGTVNYGYTF.

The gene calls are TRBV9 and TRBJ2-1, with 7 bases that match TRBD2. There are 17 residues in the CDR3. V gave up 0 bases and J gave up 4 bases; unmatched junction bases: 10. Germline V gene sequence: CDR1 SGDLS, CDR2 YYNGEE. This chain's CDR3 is CASSVGGGSSSYNEQFF. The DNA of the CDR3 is TGTGCCAGCAGCGTAGGCGGCGGGAGTAGCTCTTACAATGAGCAGTTCTTC.

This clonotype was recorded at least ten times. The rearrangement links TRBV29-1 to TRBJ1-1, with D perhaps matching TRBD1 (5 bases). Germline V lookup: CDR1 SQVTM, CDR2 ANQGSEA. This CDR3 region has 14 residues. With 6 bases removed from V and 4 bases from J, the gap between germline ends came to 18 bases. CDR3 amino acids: CSVQVVGAGTEAFF. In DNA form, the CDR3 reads TGCAGCGTGCAGGTTGTTGGGGCCGGCACTGAAGCTTTCTTT.

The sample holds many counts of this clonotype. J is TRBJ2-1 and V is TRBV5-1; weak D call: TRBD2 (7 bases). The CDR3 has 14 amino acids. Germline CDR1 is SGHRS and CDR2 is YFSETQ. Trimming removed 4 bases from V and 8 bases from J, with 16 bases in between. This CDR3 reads CASSTDWGGDEQFF. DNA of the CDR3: TGCGCCAGCAGCACGGACTGGGGGGGCGATGAGCAGTTCTTC.

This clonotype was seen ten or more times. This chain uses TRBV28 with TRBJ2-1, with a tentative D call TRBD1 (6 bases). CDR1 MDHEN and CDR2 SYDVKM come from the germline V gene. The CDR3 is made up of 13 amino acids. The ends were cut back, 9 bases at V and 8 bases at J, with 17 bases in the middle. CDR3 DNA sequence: TGTGCCAGTCAAACCCAGGGGATGGATGAGCAGTTCTTC. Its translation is CASQTQGMDEQFF.

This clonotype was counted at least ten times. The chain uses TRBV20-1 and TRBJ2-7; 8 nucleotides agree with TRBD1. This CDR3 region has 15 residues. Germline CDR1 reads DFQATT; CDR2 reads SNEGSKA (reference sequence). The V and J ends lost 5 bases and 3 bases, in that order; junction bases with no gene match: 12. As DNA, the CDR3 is TGCAGTGCTGGGACGGACAGGGTTCTTTACTACGAGCAGTACTTC. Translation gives CSAGTDRVLYYEQYF.

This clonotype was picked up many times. CDR3 bases: TGTGCCTGTTCGGGACGGACGAACACTGAAGCTTTCTTT. It codes for CACSGRTNTEAFF. The gene calls are TRBV30 and TRBJ1-1; D possibly corresponds to TRBD1 (5 bases). V lost 6 bases and J lost 1, with 12 bases in between. In germline, CDR1 is GTSNPN, CDR2 SVGIG (reference sequence). The CDR3 is 13 amino acids.

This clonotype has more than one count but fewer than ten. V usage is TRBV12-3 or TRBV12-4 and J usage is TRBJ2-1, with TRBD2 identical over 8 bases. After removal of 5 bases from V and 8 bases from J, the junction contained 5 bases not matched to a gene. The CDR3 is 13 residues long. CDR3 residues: CASSRSGGDEQFF. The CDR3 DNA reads TGTGCCAGCAGTAGGAGCGGGGGCGATGAGCAGTTCTTC.